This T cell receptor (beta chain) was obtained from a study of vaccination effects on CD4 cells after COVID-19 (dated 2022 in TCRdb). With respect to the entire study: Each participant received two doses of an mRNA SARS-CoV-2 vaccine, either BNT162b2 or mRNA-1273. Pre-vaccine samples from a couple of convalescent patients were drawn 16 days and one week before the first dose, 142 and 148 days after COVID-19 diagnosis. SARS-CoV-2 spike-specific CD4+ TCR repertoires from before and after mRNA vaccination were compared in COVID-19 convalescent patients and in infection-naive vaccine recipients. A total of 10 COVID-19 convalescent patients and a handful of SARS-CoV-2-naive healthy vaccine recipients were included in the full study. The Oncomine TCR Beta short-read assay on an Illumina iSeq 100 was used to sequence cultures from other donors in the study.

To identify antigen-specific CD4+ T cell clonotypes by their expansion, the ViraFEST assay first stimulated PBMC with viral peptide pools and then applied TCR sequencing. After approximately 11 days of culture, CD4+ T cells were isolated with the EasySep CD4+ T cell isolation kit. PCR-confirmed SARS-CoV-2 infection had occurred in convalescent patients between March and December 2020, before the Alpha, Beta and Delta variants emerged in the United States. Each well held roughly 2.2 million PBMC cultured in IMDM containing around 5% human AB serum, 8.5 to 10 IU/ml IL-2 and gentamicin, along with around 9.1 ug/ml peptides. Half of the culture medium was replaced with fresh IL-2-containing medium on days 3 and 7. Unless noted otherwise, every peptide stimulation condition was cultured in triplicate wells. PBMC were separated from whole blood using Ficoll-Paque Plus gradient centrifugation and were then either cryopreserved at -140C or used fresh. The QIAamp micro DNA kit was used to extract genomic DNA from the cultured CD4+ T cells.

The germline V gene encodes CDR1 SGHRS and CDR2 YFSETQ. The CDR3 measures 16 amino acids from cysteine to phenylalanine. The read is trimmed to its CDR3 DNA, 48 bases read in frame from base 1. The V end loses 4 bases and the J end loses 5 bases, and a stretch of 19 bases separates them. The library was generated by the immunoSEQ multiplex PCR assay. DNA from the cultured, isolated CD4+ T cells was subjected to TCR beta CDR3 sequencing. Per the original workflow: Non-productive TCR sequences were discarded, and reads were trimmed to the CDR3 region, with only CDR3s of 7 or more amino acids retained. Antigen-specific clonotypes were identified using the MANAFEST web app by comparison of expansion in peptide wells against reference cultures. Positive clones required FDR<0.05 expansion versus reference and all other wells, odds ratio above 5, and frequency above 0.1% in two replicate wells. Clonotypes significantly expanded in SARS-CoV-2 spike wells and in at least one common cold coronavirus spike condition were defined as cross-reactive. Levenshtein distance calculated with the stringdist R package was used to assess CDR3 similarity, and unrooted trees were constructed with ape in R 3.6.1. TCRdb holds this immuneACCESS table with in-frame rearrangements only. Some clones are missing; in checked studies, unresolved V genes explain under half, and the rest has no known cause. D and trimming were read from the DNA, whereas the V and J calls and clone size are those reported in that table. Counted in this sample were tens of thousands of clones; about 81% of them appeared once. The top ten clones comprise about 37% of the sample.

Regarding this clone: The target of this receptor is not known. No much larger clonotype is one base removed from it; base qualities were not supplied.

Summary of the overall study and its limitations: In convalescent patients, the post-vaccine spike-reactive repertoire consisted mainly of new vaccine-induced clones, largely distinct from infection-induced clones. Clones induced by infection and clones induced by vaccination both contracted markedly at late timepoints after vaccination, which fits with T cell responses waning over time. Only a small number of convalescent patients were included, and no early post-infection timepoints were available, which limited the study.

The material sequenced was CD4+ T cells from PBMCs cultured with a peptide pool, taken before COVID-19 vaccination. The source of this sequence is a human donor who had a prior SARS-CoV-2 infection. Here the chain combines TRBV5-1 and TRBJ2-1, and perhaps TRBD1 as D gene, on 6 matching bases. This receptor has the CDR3 CASSTGSRRINNEQFF. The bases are TGCGCCAGCAGCACAGGGAGCCGACGGATCAACAATGAGCAGTTCTTC. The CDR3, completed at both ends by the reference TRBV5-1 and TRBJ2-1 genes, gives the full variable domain KAGVTQTPRYLIKTRGQQVTLSCSPISGHRSVSWYQQTPGQGLQFLFEYFSETQRNKGNFPGRFSGRQFSNSRSEMNVSTLELGDSALYLCASSTGSRRINNEQFFGPGTRLTVL.